This record covers a single T cell receptor beta chain. Treatment defined: randomized to nivolumab then ipilimumab (arm A) or the reverse (arm B). Produced via immunoSEQ multiplex PCR; TCRdb's table is partial and in-frame only. Here the sample spans about 3,600 clones, almost 35% being singletons. The sample originates from a study of sequential checkpoint blockade in melanoma. This specimen consisted of tumor tissue (inferred from file names), obtained from a patient given nivolumab and ipilimumab in sequence. The sequence came from a human donor with melanoma.

The CDR3 nucleotides read TGTGCCAGCTCACCACGAACCAGTTCCATGGGCGACAATGAGCAGTTCTTC. It encodes CASSPRTSSMGDNEQFF. The rearrangement links TRBV18 to TRBJ2-1; unclear D gene. Germline lookup yields CDR1 KGHSH and CDR2 LQKENI. CDR3 size: 17 residues. Trimming removed 1 base at V and 5 bases at J, with 18 bases between.